These 14 T cell receptor beta chains were all obtained from the same sample, sequenced in a study of T cell repertoires in cytomegalovirus infection. TCRdb used MiXCR to reprocess the reads, holding one entry per CDR3 protein. The top ten hold 55% to 75% of the sample, which has around 77,000 distinct CDR3 sequences, approximately 22% seen once. Antigen specificity for these receptors is unknown. The sequences come from CD8+ T cells from cultured PBMCs, collected from culture after CMV antigen stimulation. These receptors all come from a human donor in good health (CMV status not recorded). Some clones in this sample may be carry-over from other donors' samples.

The chain links TRBV7-9 to TRBJ2-3, with TRBD1 matching 8 bases. The V gene end was trimmed by 5 bases and the J gene end by 3 bases; junction bases not matched to a gene: 10. The CDR3 runs to 16 residues. CDR1 and CDR2 (germline): SEHNR, FQNEAQ (reference sequence). The CDR3 loop is CASSPTGVRGTDTQYF. CDR3 nucleotide sequence: TGTGCCAGCAGCCCGACAGGGGTTAGGGGTACAGATACGCAGTATTTT.

V is TRBV7-6 and J is TRBJ2-5; 7 positions match TRBD1. The germline V gene has CDR1 SGHVS and CDR2 FNYEAQ. CDR3 length: 14 residues. Trimming took 5 bases from V and 2 from J; bases not matched to a gene: 5. The CDR3 loop reads CASSVTGAQETQYF. The CDR3 DNA is TGTGCCAGCAGCGTTACAGGGGCTCAAGAGACCCAGTACTTC.

The chain has TRBV6-2 or TRBV6-3 and TRBJ1-1; D is unclear. The length of the CDR3 is 12 residues. The germline V gene has CDR1 MNHEY and CDR2 SVGEGT. V gave up 8 bases and J gave up 1 base, with 8 bases separating them. CDR3 loop: CASEQTNTEAFF. CDR3 DNA sequence: TGTGCCAGCGAACAGACGAACACTGAAGCTTTCTTT.

The V call is TRBV6-1, the J call TRBJ1-5; no definite D call. This CDR3 is 14 amino acids long. V lost 8 bases and J lost 7, with 18 bases in between. The germline gives CDR1 MNHNS, CDR2 SASEGT. DNA of the CDR3: TGTGCCAGCGGCTGGCGGGGTTCAGGACAGCCCCAGCATTTT. It is translated as CASGWRGSGQPQHF.

This clonotype was found a few times. This chain links TRBV24-1 with TRBJ1-2; D remains ambiguous. The CDR3 is 13 amino acids. Per germline, CDR1 KGHDR and CDR2 SFDVKD. Between the trimmed V and J ends, which lost 2 bases and 6 bases, there was a span of 9 bases. The CDR3 loop is CATSDWDGDGYTF. Written as DNA, the CDR3 is TGTGCCACCAGTGATTGGGATGGAGATGGCTACACCTTC.

The chain recombines TRBV2 with TRBJ1-1, with D unresolved. The length of the CDR3 is 11 residues. Germline V gene lookup returns CDR1 SNHLY and CDR2 FYNNEI. V lost 7 bases to trimming and J lost 1 base, with 4 bases between them. The CDR3: CASKGNTEAFF. The CDR3, as DNA: TGTGCCAGCAAAGGGAACACTGAAGCTTTCTTT.

The J gene is TRBJ2-4, the V gene TRBV2; D not certain. Germline lookup yields CDR1 SNHLY and CDR2 FYNNEI. Trimming took off 9 bases at V and 1 base at J, with 16 bases between the two ends. The length of the CDR3 is 15 residues. The CDR3 DNA sequence: TGTGCCAGTATCGGATGGGGTTTGGCCAAAAACATTCAGTACTTC. It codes for CASIGWGLAKNIQYF.

In its sample, this clonotype was seen a few times. The germline gene is not matched at one end of the junction; a read error may be the cause. This chain joins TRBV27 and TRBJ1-6; 7 bases are shared with TRBD1. The CDR3 runs 17 residues. Germline CDR1 reads MNHEY; CDR2 reads SMNVEV (reference sequence). The DNA for the CDR3 is TGTGCCAGCAGCTCAGGGGGAGCTCCATCCTCTAATTCACCCCTCCACTTT. Protein sequence: CASSSGGAPSSNSPLHF.

The V and J genes are TRBV12-3 or TRBV12-4 and TRBJ2-7; tentatively, D is TRBD2 (6 bases). This CDR3 is built from 13 residues. V lost 6 bases, J lost 5 bases, and 14 bases lay in between. CDR3 in DNA: TGTGCCAGCAGGTCGGGACTTTACAACGAGCAGTACTTC. Amino acids: CASRSGLYNEQYF.

This clonotype occurred a few times. V usage is TRBV28 and J usage is TRBJ2-3, with D possibly TRBD2 on 7 matching bases. This CDR3 is built from 14 residues. Germline CDR1 and CDR2: MDHEN and SYDVKM. Trimming shortened V by 5 bases and J by 1 base, and 10 bases separated the two germline ends. The CDR3 sequence: CASSIGGGTDTQYF. The CDR3 DNA follows: TGTGCCAGCAGTATAGGGGGGGGCACAGATACGCAGTATTTT.

This clonotype has a handful of counts. This chain joins TRBV5-4 and TRBJ1-1; the match to TRBD1 covers 8 bases. The CDR3 sequence is 14 residues long. Germline V gene lookup returns CDR1 SGHNT and CDR2 YYREEE (reference sequence). V lost 4 bases, J lost 4 bases, and 6 bases stayed unmatched. In DNA, the CDR3 is TGTGCCAGCAGCCCAACAGGGGGTCCCACTGAAGCTTTCTTT. Its translation: CASSPTGGPTEAFF. Full variable domain (outside the CDR3, taken from reference TRBV5-4 and TRBJ1-1): ETGVTQSPTHLIKTRGQQVTLRCSSQSGHNTVSWYQQALGQGPQFIFQYYREEENGRGNFPPRFSGLQFPNYSSELNVNALELDDSALYLCASSPTGGPTEAFFGQGTRLTVV.

Ten or more counts support this clonotype. The rearrangement joins TRBV7-8 to TRBJ1-4; D gene uncertain. Germline V gene sequence: CDR1 SGHVS, CDR2 FQNEAQ. The CDR3 consists of 17 residues. V was shortened by 5 bases and J by 0 bases, with 16 bases between the two germline ends. CDR3: CASSAIVGWTTNEKLFF. The CDR3 DNA is TGTGCCAGCAGCGCTATAGTAGGGTGGACAACTAATGAAAAACTGTTTTTT.

There are a few counts of this clonotype. This chain joins TRBV28 and TRBJ1-3; a possible D gene is TRBD1 (6 bases). This CDR3 has 15 residues. Trimming left V 6 bases short and J 0 bases short, with 12 bases between. Germline loops: CDR1 MDHEN, CDR2 SYDVKM. The CDR3 is CASRRTVNSGNTIYF. CDR3 DNA: TGTGCCAGCAGGCGGACAGTTAACTCTGGAAACACCATATATTTT.

This rearrangement joins TRBV27 to TRBJ2-5; the D is unclear. The CDR3 has 11 amino acids. V was pared by 6 bases and J by 7 bases, with 9 bases between. The germline V gene encodes CDR1 MNHEY and CDR2 SMNVEV (reference sequence). CDR3 protein: CASRRGGTQYF. The DNA of the CDR3 is TGTGCCAGCAGGAGAGGCGGGACCCAGTACTTC.